The 10 T cell receptor beta chains listed next were all sequenced from one sample in a study of cytomegalovirus exposure and HLA in healthy donors. The PCR had 60 Vbeta and 13 Jbeta primers. Sequencing used immunoSEQ multiplex PCR; TCRdb keeps in-frame clones, though not all of them. The sample lists over 85,000 clones; about 80% were seen once. Source material: PBMCs. The source is a female donor in good health and CMV-seropositive.

J is TRBJ1-1 and V is TRBV4-1; 7 positions match TRBD1. Germline trimming cut 1 base from V and 3 bases from J; bases unmatched to any gene: 8. This CDR3 is 16 amino acids long. Germline values: CDR1 MGHRA, CDR2 YSYEKL. CDR3 sequence reads: CASSQALVQGYTEAFF. The CDR3 bases are TGCGCCAGCAGCCAAGCTTTAGTACAGGGGTACACTGAAGCTTTCTTT.

The chain carries TRBV28 and TRBJ1-2, with 7 nucleotides matching TRBD1. The CDR3 has 12 amino acids. Germline V gene lookup returns CDR1 MDHEN and CDR2 SYDVKM. V lost 10 bases, J lost 2 bases, and 4 bases stayed unmatched. The CDR3 DNA reads TGTGCCATCTCGGGACAGAACTATGGCTACACCTTC. Translated: CAISGQNYGYTF.

This clone has more than one count but fewer than ten. The chain combines TRBV2 with TRBJ1-5; 7 nucleotides align to TRBD1. V lost 8 bases, J lost 2 bases, and 0 bases stayed unmatched. This CDR3 comprises 12 residues. Germline values: CDR1 SNHLY, CDR2 FYNNEI. CDR3 sequence: CASQGGNQPQHF. CDR3 sequence (DNA): TGTGCCAGCCAGGGGGGCAATCAGCCCCAGCATTTT.

The chain carries TRBV6-5 and TRBJ2-1, with 7 nucleotides matching TRBD1. V lost 2 bases and J lost 3; bases outside the gene matches: 7. CDR1 is MNHEY and CDR2 is SVGAGI in the germline V gene. The CDR3 has 16 amino acids. CDR3 protein: CASSYVPTGSYNEQFF. The CDR3 DNA reads as TGTGCCAGCAGTTACGTCCCGACAGGGAGCTACAATGAGCAGTTCTTC.

The rearrangement uses TRBV2 and TRBJ1-2; D may be TRBD1 (5 bases). The CDR3 length is 14 residues. V shed 3 bases and J shed 5 bases, with 13 bases lying between them. The germline gives CDR1 SNHLY, CDR2 FYNNEI. The CDR3 protein is CASSDRRVTYGYTF. In DNA, the CDR3 is TGTGCCAGCAGTGACCGCAGGGTAACATATGGCTACACCTTC.

The chain has TRBV16 and TRBJ1-1; 9 nucleotides line up with TRBD1. The CDR3 has 16 amino acids. The V segment lost 4 bases and the J segment 0 bases; nucleotides outside the gene matches: 6. Germline loops: CDR1 KGHSY, CDR2 FQNENV. This chain's CDR3 is CASSPWDRVMNTEAFF. CDR3 nucleotides: TGTGCCAGCAGCCCCTGGGACAGGGTTATGAACACTGAAGCTTTCTTT.

The chain uses TRBV27 and TRBJ1-2; 8 bases align to TRBD1. This CDR3 comprises 14 residues. CDR1 MNHEY and CDR2 SMNVEV come from the germline V gene (reference sequence). Trimming at V came to 0 bases and at J to 5 bases, leaving 2 bases not matched to a gene. The CDR3 DNA is TGTGCCAGCAGTTTATCCCAGGGGGCGTATGGCTACACCTTC. Protein sequence: CASSLSQGAYGYTF.

The chain employs TRBV9 and TRBJ2-3; TRBD1 is a possible D gene (7 bases). Germline CDR1 and CDR2: SGDLS and YYNGEE. This CDR3 comprises 17 residues. The ends were cut back, 0 bases at V and 5 bases at J, with 19 bases in the middle. CDR3 DNA: TGTGCCAGCAGCGTAGGACCCGGTGGAGGGGGCGAAGATACGCAGTATTTT. Translation: CASSVGPGGGGEDTQYF.

The J gene is TRBJ1-1, the V gene TRBV4-1; TRBD1 might be the D (5 bases). CDR3 length: 12 amino acids. Looked up from germline, CDR1 is MGHRA and CDR2 is YSYEKL. Trimming left V 1 base short and J 7 bases short, with 7 bases between. The CDR3 DNA follows: TGCGCCAGCAGCCAAGTTGACAGTGAAGCTTTCTTT. Protein: CASSQVDSEAFF.

This sequence joins TRBV2 and TRBJ2-3, with TRBD2 identical over 12 bases. The junction had 12 bases not matched to a gene; V was cut back by 6 bases and J by 5 bases. The CDR3 runs 17 residues. CDR1 SNHLY and CDR2 FYNNEI come from the germline V gene. The CDR3 DNA reads as TGTGCCAGCAGCCTCTATCCTAGCGGGAGGGCCGGAGATACGCAGTATTTT. Protein: CASSLYPSGRAGDTQYF.